The 17 T cell receptor beta chains below were found in one sample sequenced in a study of T cells in Graves' hyperthyroidism and ophthalmopathy. The CDR3 regions of TCR beta were amplified from RNA transcripts. HTBI primers were employed in a first-round RT-PCR of the TCR CDR3. Using its own MiXCR run on the multiplex PCR reads, TCRdb lists one record per CDR3 protein. The sample lists fewer than 800,000 distinct CDR3 sequences, roughly 15% occurring once. The sample taken for sequencing was blood. Source of these receptors: a man aged 18 to 35 with Graves' hyperthyroidism.

With regard to this clonotype: This may arise from a read error, as a much more abundant clone is one base away. The V gene is TRBV10-3, the J gene TRBJ2-7; 9 nucleotides agree with TRBD2. The CDR3 length is 15 residues. Germline values: CDR1 ENHRY, CDR2 SYGVKD. V shed 5 bases, J shed 7 bases, and the junction held 12 bases outside the gene matches. DNA of the CDR3: TGTGCCATCAGTTTCATGGCTAGCGGGACTGGGGAGCAGTACTTC. The encoded protein is CAISFMASGTGEQYF.

To note about this clonotype: The junction differs from germline at one of its ends, possibly a read error. This chain links TRBV28 with TRBJ2-3, with no clear D. CDR3 size: 15 residues. From germline, CDR1 is MDHEN and CDR2 SYDVKM. In nucleotides, the CDR3 is TGCGCCAGCAGTGAGAAGGTCACGGACACAGATACGCAGTATTTT. Amino acid sequence: CASSEKVTDTDTQYF. The full variable domain, in which reference TRBV28 and TRBJ2-3 provide the parts outside the CDR3, is DVKVTQSSRYLVKRTGEKVFLECVQDMDHENMFWYRQDPGLGLRLIYFSYDVKMKEKGDIPEGYSVSREKKERFSLILESASTNQTSMYLCASSEKVTDTDTQYFGPGTRLTVL.

This clonotype has only a few counts. The genes are TRBV20-1 and TRBJ2-1, with D uncertain. The germline V gene encodes CDR1 DFQATT and CDR2 SNEGSKA (reference sequence). This CDR3 is 12 amino acids long. The V and J ends lost 0 bases and 10 bases respectively, with 10 bases between them. The CDR3 sequence: CSAREGPKEQFF. The CDR3 coding sequence is TGCAGTGCTAGAGAAGGGCCGAAGGAGCAGTTCTTC.

The rearrangement links TRBV19 to TRBJ1-5, with D unclear. The CDR3 spans 12 residues. Between the trimmed V and J ends, which lost 1 base and 6 bases, there was a span of 4 bases. Germline V gene lookup returns CDR1 LNHDA and CDR2 SQIVND (reference sequence). Written as DNA, the CDR3 is TGTGCCAGTAGTATAGTGGGTCAGCCCCAGCATTTT. It translates to CASSIVGQPQHF.

There are a few counts of this clonotype. The chain joins TRBV10-3 to TRBJ2-3; a possible D gene is TRBD2 (5 bases). Trimming shortened V by 8 bases and J by 5 bases, and 20 bases separated the two germline ends. In germline, CDR1 is ENHRY, CDR2 SYGVKD. There are 15 residues in the CDR3. CDR3 loop: CAIGGLLTDIDTQYF. The CDR3 DNA sequence: TGTGCCATCGGAGGACTTCTCACAGATATAGATACGCAGTATTTT.

This clonotype was recorded at least ten times. The V gene is TRBV6-1, the J gene TRBJ2-7; no reliable D call. The V and J ends lost 1 base and 5 bases respectively, with 6 bases between them. This CDR3 has 12 amino acids. Germline CDR1 MNHNS, CDR2 SASEGT. CDR3 protein: CASSEGSHEQYF. The DNA of the CDR3 is TGTGCCAGCAGTGAAGGGAGCCACGAGCAGTACTTC.

This clonotype was counted between two and nine times. The genes are TRBV15 and TRBJ2-3, with D possibly TRBD1 on 6 matching bases. V was clipped by 3 bases and J by 4 bases, with 14 bases between them. Germline values: CDR1 LNHNV, CDR2 YYDKDF (reference sequence). The CDR3 is made up of 15 amino acids. The CDR3 sequence: CATSRGMTGPDTQYF. CDR3 coding DNA: TGTGCCACCAGCAGGGGAATGACAGGCCCAGATACGCAGTATTTT.

This clonotype appeared many times. The chain combines TRBV20-1 with TRBJ2-4, with D possibly being TRBD2 (6 bases). This CDR3 comprises 13 residues. V dropped 0 bases and J dropped 7 bases, with 10 bases sitting between them. Per germline, CDR1 DFQATT and CDR2 SNEGSKA (reference sequence). The CDR3 coding sequence is TGCAGTGCTAGAGAGGGGGGAAGTAACATTCAGTACTTC. It specifies CSAREGGSNIQYF.

The chain uses TRBV28 and TRBJ1-5; 10 nucleotides match TRBD1. This CDR3 comprises 15 residues. Trimming took 6 bases from V and 8 from J; bases not matched to a gene: 10. Germline CDR1 and CDR2: MDHEN and SYDVKM. This CDR3 reads CASSPSGTGDKPQHF. DNA of the CDR3: TGTGCCAGCAGCCCCTCCGGGACAGGGGATAAGCCCCAGCATTTT.

Ten or more counts support this clonotype. The CDR3 sequence is CASRLAGVSYEQYF. The CDR3 coding sequence is TGTGCCAGCAGACTAGCGGGAGTCTCTTACGAGCAGTACTTC. The chain couples TRBV2 to TRBJ2-7, with TRBD2 matching 11 bases. CDR1 is SNHLY and CDR2 is FYNNEI in the germline V gene. This CDR3 comprises 14 residues. J lost 4 bases, V lost 6 bases, and 5 bases had no gene match.

This clonotype occurred a few times. V is TRBV20-1 and J is TRBJ1-5; a possible D gene is TRBD1 (5 bases). With 1 base removed from V and 2 bases from J, the gap between germline ends came to 12 bases. Germline loops: CDR1 DFQATT, CDR2 SNEGSKA (reference sequence). The CDR3 spans 15 residues. CDR3 in amino acids: CSARGGTKGNQPQHF. The CDR3 DNA reads TGCAGTGCTAGAGGGGGCACCAAGGGCAATCAGCCCCAGCATTTT.

This clonotype was seen repeatedly, ten times or more. The chain links TRBV18 to TRBJ2-5; 12 bases are a match to TRBD2. Germline-derived CDR1 and CDR2 are KGHSH and LQKENI. Trimming took 0 bases from V and 4 from J; bases not matched to a gene: 3. This CDR3 has 16 residues. In DNA, the CDR3 is TGTGCCAGCTCACCACCGAGACTAGCGGGAGCAGAGACCCAGTACTTC. Amino acid sequence: CASSPPRLAGAETQYF.

This clonotype was counted a few times. The chain employs TRBV6-1 and TRBJ2-5, with D possibly being TRBD2 (6 bases). Germline CDR1 is MNHNS and CDR2 is SASEGT. V was clipped by 6 bases and J by 7 bases, with 15 bases between them. This CDR3 is 13 amino acids long. The CDR3 is CASSSGTGGTQYF. CDR3 nucleotide sequence: TGTGCCAGCAGCTCCGGGACTGGGGGGACCCAGTACTTC.

This clonotype was observed a handful of times. The chain is built from TRBV20-1 and TRBJ2-5; a weak D match, TRBD1 (5 bases). Germline CDR1 and CDR2: DFQATT and SNEGSKA (reference sequence). CDR3 length: 12 residues. Deletions cut 5 bases from V and 5 bases from J, with 12 bases between. CDR3 in amino acids: CSAGAPLETQYF. The CDR3 DNA reads TGCAGTGCTGGGGCCCCCCTCGAGACCCAGTACTTC.

The chain has TRBV18 and TRBJ1-5, with D possibly being TRBD1 (6 bases). Trimming left V 6 bases short and J 5 bases short, with 17 bases between. There are 15 residues in the CDR3. Germline assignment: CDR1 KGHSH and CDR2 LQKENI. CDR3 region: CASSPRAGGDQPQHF. CDR3 in DNA: TGTGCCAGCTCTCCCCGGGCTGGGGGCGATCAGCCCCAGCATTTT.

The chain's CDR3 is CASSPQGRLGEKLFF. The CDR3 bases are TGTGCCAGCAGCCCTCAGGGGCGTCTAGGTGAAAAACTGTTTTTT. The chain links TRBV3-1 to TRBJ1-4; TRBD1 is a possible D gene (6 bases). This CDR3 has 15 amino acids. Germline-derived CDR1 and CDR2 are LGHDT and YNNKEL (reference sequence). The V end was cut by 4 bases, the J end by 7 bases, with 16 bases between.

This clonotype appeared a few times. V and J are TRBV20-1 and TRBJ2-3; D is tentatively TRBD1 or TRBD2 (6 bases each). Per germline, CDR1 DFQATT and CDR2 SNEGSKA (reference sequence). CDR3 length equals 14 residues. The V gene lost 3 bases and the J gene lost 6 bases, with 16 bases spanning the gap. The CDR3 is CSASRGTTSDTQYF. CDR3 bases: TGCAGTGCTAGTCGCGGGACAACGTCGGATACGCAGTATTTT.